The clone carrying this T cell receptor (beta chain) was seen only a few times. For TCRbeta, the library was prepared with unique molecular identifiers. MiXCR, applied by TCRdb to the PCR reads, yields one record per CDR3 protein. This sample has around 530,000 distinct CDR3 sequences, with approximately 32% found just once. Per germline, CDR1 DFQATT and CDR2 SNEGSKA (reference sequence). The V end lost 0 bases, the J end lost 8 bases, and 13 bases lay between the germline ends. This CDR3 has 14 amino acids. This specimen belongs to a study of T-cell reconstitution after alpha-beta-depleted transplantation in children.

The origin of this receptor is a human donor who donated a stem cell graft to a child with aplastic anemia. The sequences come from PBMCs from the stem cell graft donor, collected from the stem cell graft. This chain uses TRBV20-1 with TRBJ1-4, with D possibly matching TRBD1 (6 bases). In DNA form, the CDR3 reads TGCAGTGCTAGAGATTCGGCAGGGGTCGAAAAACTGTTTTTT. This codes for CSARDSAGVEKLFF.